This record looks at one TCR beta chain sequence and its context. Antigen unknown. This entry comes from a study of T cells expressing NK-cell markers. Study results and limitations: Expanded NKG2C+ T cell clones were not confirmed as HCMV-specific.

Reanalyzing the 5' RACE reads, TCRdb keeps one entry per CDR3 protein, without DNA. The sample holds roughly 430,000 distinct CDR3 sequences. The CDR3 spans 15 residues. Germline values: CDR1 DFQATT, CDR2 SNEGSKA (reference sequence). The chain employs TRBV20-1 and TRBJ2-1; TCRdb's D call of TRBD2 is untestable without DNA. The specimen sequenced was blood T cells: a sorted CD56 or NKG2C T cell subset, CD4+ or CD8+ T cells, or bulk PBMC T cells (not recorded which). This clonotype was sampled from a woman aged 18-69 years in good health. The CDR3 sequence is CSARSGPDSYNEQFF.